The 30 T cell receptor beta chains below all came from one sample that was sequenced in a study of PD-1 blockade in mismatch repair-deficient tumors. The method was immunoSEQ multiplex PCR; TCRdb's version includes in-frame clones alone and lacks a portion of them. Of approximately 50,000 clones listed, roughly 78% were seen once; the top ten hold about 3.1%. The sequenced sample was peripheral blood, obtained 4 weeks after starting pembrolizumab. The source of these receptors is an adult with mismatch repair-deficient cancer.

The chain links TRBV5-6 to TRBJ1-1; D ambiguous. The CDR3 consists of 13 residues. Per germline, CDR1 SGHDT and CDR2 YYEEEE. Trimming shortened V by 4 bases and J by 5 bases, and 12 bases separated the two germline ends. CDR3: CASSLPRRTEAFF. The CDR3 DNA follows: TGTGCCAGCAGCCTCCCTCGGCGGACTGAAGCTTTCTTT.

The rearrangement uses TRBV1 and TRBJ2-3. TRBV1 corresponds to a pseudogene. The CDR3 consists of 15 residues. The chain's CDR3 is CTSSQAGRAYDTQYF. CDR3 coding DNA: TGCACCAGCAGCCAAGCGGGCCGCGCTTATGATACGCAGTATTTT.

The chain couples TRBV12-5 to TRBJ1-1; D remains ambiguous. V lost 4 bases to trimming and J lost 7 bases, with 10 bases between them. There are 12 residues in the CDR3. Germline V gene data show CDR1 as LGHNT and CDR2 as FRNRAP. The CDR3, as DNA: TGTGCTAGTGGTTCGTCATGGGGTGAAGCTTTCTTT. Protein product: CASGSSWGEAFF.

The genes are TRBV28 and TRBJ2-1, with a weak D call TRBD2 (6 bases). The V end lost 1 base, the J end lost 5 bases, and 12 bases lay between the germline ends. This CDR3 spans 15 amino acids. Germline V CDR1 and CDR2: MDHEN, SYDVKM. CDR3 DNA sequence: TGTGCCAGCAGTTTATTGGGGGGTGATCACAATGAGCAGTTCTTC. Encoded protein: CASSLLGGDHNEQFF.

This clone came up once. The chain joins TRBV5-1 to TRBJ2-5; D gene ambiguous. Looked up from germline, CDR1 is SGHRS and CDR2 is YFSETQ. The CDR3 length is 16 residues. Trimming shortened V by 1 base and J by 2 bases, and 15 bases separated the two germline ends. CDR3 protein: CASSLFPEARQETQYF. The CDR3 nucleotides read TGCGCCAGCAGCTTGTTTCCCGAGGCAAGGCAAGAGACCCAGTACTTC.

This sequence joins TRBV4-2 and TRBJ2-1; 9 nucleotides match TRBD2. CDR3 length: 16 amino acids. The junction had 14 bases not matched to a gene; V was cut back by 0 bases and J by 14 bases. Germline V lookup: CDR1 LGHNA, CDR2 YNFKEQ. In nucleotides, the CDR3 is TGTGCCAGCAGCCAAGATCTCAGTCTAGCGGGATGGGGAAAGTTCTTC. Protein: CASSQDLSLAGWGKFF.

About this clone itself: One end of the junction does not line up with germline, which may come from a read error. The chain joins TRBV7-9 to TRBJ2-5, with a possible D match to TRBD2 (5 bases). Per the germline V gene, CDR1 is SEHNR and CDR2 is FQNEAQ (reference sequence). CDR3 length: 12 amino acids. The CDR3 here is CASSLASETQYF. As DNA, the CDR3 is TGTGCCAGCAGCCTAGCATCGGAGACCCAGTACTTC.

The chain uses TRBV14 and TRBJ2-1, with TRBD1 identical over 10 bases. Germline CDR1 and CDR2: SGHDN and FVKESK. The trim removed 1 base at V and 15 bases at J, leaving 12 bases unmatched. The CDR3 is made up of 15 amino acids. This CDR3 reads CASSQARGTGVRVFF. The CDR3 nucleotides read TGTGCCAGCAGCCAAGCCCGGGGGACAGGGGTTCGAGTGTTCTTC.

The V call is TRBV9, the J call TRBJ1-2, with D perhaps TRBD1 (6 bases). The CDR3 runs 16 residues. V dropped 4 bases and J dropped 4 bases, with 20 bases sitting between them. CDR1 is SGDLS and CDR2 is YYNGEE in the germline V gene. Written as DNA, the CDR3 is TGTGCCAGCAGCCCCTTTGGGAGGGGGAATTCCTATGGCTACACCTTC. Protein: CASSPFGRGNSYGYTF.

The gene calls are TRBV11-2 and TRBJ2-1; no definite D call. The CDR3 covers 12 residues. Germline-derived CDR1 and CDR2 are SGHAT and FQNNGV. V was cut by 5 bases and J by 7 bases, with 9 bases left in between. CDR3 sequence (DNA): TGTGCCAGCAGCCCTTCCCGGAATGAGCAGTTCTTC. This translates into CASSPSRNEQFF.

The V gene is TRBV13, the J gene TRBJ1-3, with a weak D call TRBD1 (6 bases). V gave up 0 bases and J gave up 0 bases, with 9 bases separating them. This CDR3 has 16 amino acids. The germline V gene encodes CDR1 PRHDT and CDR2 FYEKMQ (reference sequence). CDR3 coding DNA: TGTGCCAGCAGCTTAGGGACAGGATTCTCTGGAAACACCATATATTTT. Translated, it gives CASSLGTGFSGNTIYF.

V and J are TRBV11-3 and TRBJ2-7, with 12 positions matching TRBD2. J lost 2 bases, V lost 4 bases, and 3 bases had no gene match. The CDR3 contains 15 residues. In germline, CDR1 is SGHNT, CDR2 YENEEA. The CDR3 region is CASSSRTSGAYEQYF. In DNA, the CDR3 is TGTGCCAGCAGCTCTCGGACTAGCGGGGCCTACGAGCAGTACTTC.

V gene TRBV7-2 combines with J gene TRBJ2-5; weak D call: TRBD2 (5 bases). The V gene's germline CDR1 is SGHTA and CDR2 FQGNSA. The CDR3 contains 17 residues. The V and J ends lost 0 bases and 5 bases respectively, with 19 bases between them. CDR3 region: CASSLAQFSRVYETQYF. CDR3 nucleotide sequence: TGTGCCAGCAGCTTAGCACAGTTCTCGAGGGTGTACGAGACCCAGTACTTC.

The CDR3 here is CASSTRDYDQPQHF. DNA of the CDR3: TGTGCCAGTAGTACCAGGGATTATGATCAGCCCCAGCATTTT. This chain connects TRBV19 to TRBJ1-5; D possibly corresponds to TRBD1 (5 bases). Germline V lookup: CDR1 LNHDA, CDR2 SQIVND (reference sequence). The V gene lost 4 bases and the J gene lost 5 bases, with 12 bases spanning the gap. The CDR3 is made up of 14 amino acids.

This clone was observed a single time. This chain's CDR3 is CASSVVVDLEAGIVHTGELFF. The CDR3 bases are TGTGCCAGCAGTGTAGTAGTGGATTTGGAGGCTGGGATCGTCCACACCGGGGAGCTGTTTTTT. The V and J genes are TRBV2 and TRBJ2-2; the D gene is possibly TRBD2 (5 bases). Germline lookup yields CDR1 SNHLY and CDR2 FYNNEI. The length of the CDR3 is 21 residues. V was pared by 4 bases and J by 3 bases, with 30 bases between.

V gene TRBV7-2 combines with J gene TRBJ2-2; D is unclear. V was trimmed by 1 base and J by 0 bases, leaving 6 bases between them. The CDR3 has 15 amino acids. Germline assignment: CDR1 SGHTA and CDR2 FQGNSA. The CDR3 DNA is TGTGCCAGCAGCTTAGTCCCTCCGAACACCGGGGAGCTGTTTTTT. Residues: CASSLVPPNTGELFF.

This CDR3 reads CAWSSDTPSSGNTIYF. Here the CDR3 DNA reads TGTGCCTGGAGTTCAGACACTCCGAGCTCTGGAAACACCATATATTTT. The chain carries TRBV30 and TRBJ1-3, with unresolved D. With 2 bases removed from V and 0 bases from J, the gap between germline ends came to 14 bases. The CDR3 is made up of 16 amino acids. Germline CDR1 and CDR2: GTSNPN and SVGIG (reference sequence).

This clone was seen a few times. The genes are TRBV6-1 and TRBJ2-1; TRBD2 matches at 9 bases. This CDR3 spans 15 amino acids. Unmatched junction bases numbered 7, after V lost 6 bases and J lost 4 bases. Germline V gene lookup returns CDR1 MNHNS and CDR2 SASEGT. The CDR3 loop is CASSKTSGAYNEQFF. The CDR3 coding sequence is TGTGCCAGCAGCAAGACTAGCGGAGCGTACAATGAGCAGTTCTTC.

This chain joins TRBV5-5 and TRBJ2-1; the match to TRBD1 covers 7 bases. Per germline, CDR1 SGHKS and CDR2 YYEKEE (reference sequence). This CDR3 is built from 14 residues. The V segment lost 7 bases and the J segment 10 bases; nucleotides outside the gene matches: 14. DNA for the CDR3: TGTGCCAGCGGATCGACAGGGCTCGACGGAGAGCAGTTCTTC. Protein product: CASGSTGLDGEQFF.

The genes are TRBV7-3 and TRBJ2-5; either TRBD1 or TRBD2 may supply D (5 bases each). The germline CDR1 and CDR2 sequences are SGHTA and FQGTGA. V was cut by 1 base and J by 3 bases, with 6 bases left in between. The CDR3 sequence is 13 residues long. CDR3 sequence reads: CASSLMGEETQYF. As DNA, the CDR3 is TGTGCCAGCAGCTTAATGGGGGAAGAGACCCAGTACTTC.

J is TRBJ2-7 and V is TRBV6-1, with TRBD2 matching over 9 bases. The ends lost 4 bases at V and 0 bases at J; junction bases unmatched: 13. The CDR3 has 18 amino acids. CDR1 is MNHNS, CDR2 SASEGT, per germline. The DNA for the CDR3 is TGTGCCAGCAGTGGTCCGTGGCGGCTAGCGGGGACCTCCTACGAGCAGTACTTC. Amino acids: CASSGPWRLAGTSYEQYF.

The chain combines TRBV30 with TRBJ2-1; 8 bases map to TRBD2. The V gene end was trimmed by 3 bases and the J gene end by 5 bases; junction bases not matched to a gene: 6. Germline lookup yields CDR1 GTSNPN and CDR2 SVGIG (reference sequence). CDR3 length: 14 residues. The CDR3 region has the DNA TGTGCCTGGAGGGCGGGACTAGACCACAATGAGCAGTTCTTC. Amino acid sequence: CAWRAGLDHNEQFF. Full variable domain (rest looked up from reference TRBV30 and TRBJ2-1): SQTIHQWPATLVQPVGSPLSLECTVEGTSNPNLYWYRQAAGRGLQLLFYSVGIGQISSEVPQNLSASRPQDRQFILSSKKLLLSDSGFYLCAWRAGLDHNEQFFGPGTRLTVL.

This clone was recorded only once. The chain links TRBV7-8 to TRBJ2-7; 12 bases are shared with TRBD1. Germline values: CDR1 SGHVS, CDR2 FQNEAQ. CDR3 length equals 18 residues. Trimming cost V 4 bases and J 1 base; bases outside gene matches: 11. Written as DNA, the CDR3 is TGTGCCAGCAGCTCAATTAGAGGGACAGGGGGCATGTCCTACGAGCAGTACTTC. As protein: CASSSIRGTGGMSYEQYF.

This clone was recorded only once. The CDR3 bases are TGTGCCAGTAGTCAAAGCGGGAGGGCTCCCGAGCAGTACTTC. Amino acid sequence: CASSQSGRAPEQYF. The J gene is TRBJ2-7, the V gene TRBV19, with 10 bases lining up with TRBD2. The V gene end was trimmed by 5 bases and the J gene end by 6 bases; junction bases not matched to a gene: 7. Germline V gives CDR1 LNHDA, CDR2 SQIVND (reference sequence). The length of the CDR3 is 14 residues.

This sequence joins TRBV5-1 and TRBJ1-1; D unclear. Germline CDR1 SGHRS, CDR2 YFSETQ. V dropped 4 bases and J dropped 0 bases, with 7 bases sitting between them. The CDR3 consists of 13 residues. CDR3 residues: CASSAGMNTEAFF. The CDR3 region has the DNA TGCGCCAGCAGCGCGGGGATGAACACTGAAGCTTTCTTT.

The chain has TRBV10-3 and TRBJ2-1, with 8 bases identical to TRBD2. V lost 7 bases, J lost 6 bases, and 8 bases stayed unmatched. Germline V gene lookup returns CDR1 ENHRY and CDR2 SYGVKD. This CDR3 region has 14 residues. The chain's CDR3 is CAITVSGRSNEQFF. Written as DNA, the CDR3 is TGTGCCATCACGGTCAGCGGGAGATCCAATGAGCAGTTCTTC.

This chain links TRBV7-9 with TRBJ2-7; either TRBD1 or TRBD2 may supply D (6 bases each). V was clipped by 1 base and J by 2 bases, with 12 bases between them. CDR3 length: 15 amino acids. The germline V gene encodes CDR1 SEHNR and CDR2 FQNEAQ (reference sequence). The DNA for the CDR3 is TGTGCCAGCAGCTTAGGGGGGGCGCCTACCTACGAGCAGTACTTC. Encoded protein: CASSLGGAPTYEQYF.

The genes are TRBV5-6 and TRBJ2-1, with 11 bases aligning to TRBD2. J lost 4 bases, V lost 4 bases, and 7 bases had no gene match. The CDR3 loop spans 16 amino acids. CDR1 is SGHDT and CDR2 is YYEEEE in the germline V gene. CDR3 coding DNA: TGTGCCAGCAGCGGATCACTAGCGGGGGTTTACAATGAGCAGTTCTTC. This encodes CASSGSLAGVYNEQFF.

Here the CDR3 reads CAWKEWRETQYF. CDR3 DNA sequence: TGTGCCTGGAAGGAGTGGCGAGAGACCCAGTACTTC. This chain uses TRBV30 with TRBJ2-5; no reliable D call. There are 12 residues in the CDR3. Between the trimmed V and J ends, which lost 4 bases and 4 bases, there was a span of 10 bases. The germline V gene has CDR1 GTSNPN and CDR2 SVGIG (reference sequence).

The chain is built from TRBV5-4 and TRBJ2-7; D is ambiguous. The CDR3 is 14 amino acids. Germline CDR1 SGHNT, CDR2 YYREEE (reference sequence). The germline V and J ends were trimmed by 4 bases and 3 bases, with 14 bases remaining between them. The CDR3 region has the DNA TGTGCCAGCAGCCGAATTGACGGTTACTACGAGCAGTACTTC. This sequence encodes CASSRIDGYYEQYF.